Listed below are T cell receptor beta chains from one sample, sequenced in a study of OX40 agonist ivuxolimab in advanced cancers. Clones were read by immunoSEQ multiplex PCR, and TCRdb kept only the in-frame ones, dropping some. Of more than 80,000 clones detected, around 90% appear once; the ten largest clones hold approximately 9.3%. The sequences come from CD4+ or CD8+ T cells sorted from blood, collected in a trial of the OX40 agonist ivuxolimab. The receptors originated from an adult with an advanced solid tumor such as melanoma, head and neck, liver or kidney cancer. The CDR3 runs from the conserved cysteine through the conserved F or W. A D gene is named only where the DNA matches it firmly. Rows may omit the clone size; those that give it use once, few, many or a size class.

cdr3_nt cdr3_aa j_call clone_size v_call d_call
TGTGCCAGCAGCTCTGGACAGTTAAACACTGAAGCTTTCTTT CASSSGQLNTEAFF TRBJ1-1 NA TRBV7-3 NA
TGTGCCACAAGCCGACGGCGGGAGGACCAAGAGACCCAGTACTTC CATSRRREDQETQYF TRBJ2-5 once TRBV28 TRBD2
TGTGCCAGCAGTGGTTCCTTGACTAGCGGGAGTGAGACCCAGTACTTC CASSGSLTSGSETQYF TRBJ2-5 NA TRBV2 TRBD2
TGTGCCAGCAGTTTTGGGGGCCCGAACACTGAAGCTTTCTTT CASSFGGPNTEAFF TRBJ1-1 NA TRBV27 NA
TGTGCCAGCAGTTACAAGGCAGTCACAGATACGCAGTATTTT CASSYKAVTDTQYF TRBJ2-3 NA TRBV6-6 NA
TGTGCCAGCAGCTTAACTAGCGGCAACACAGATACGCAGTATTTT CASSLTSGNTDTQYF TRBJ2-3 NA TRBV13 TRBD2
TGTGCCAGCCGGGGGTACACTGAAGCTTTCTTT CASRGYTEAFF TRBJ1-1 once TRBV6-1 NA
TGTGCCAGCAGTTTATGGGACAGTCCAGAGACCCAGTACTTC CASSLWDSPETQYF TRBJ2-5 NA TRBV28 NA
TGCACCAGCAGCCGAGGACTAGCGGGGAAAAAATCCTACAATGAGCAGTTCTTC CTSSRGLAGKKSYNEQFF TRBJ2-1 NA TRBV1 NA
TGTGCCAGTAGTACTTGGGACAGGGGGGTTTATGGCTACACCTTC CASSTWDRGVYGYTF TRBJ1-2 few TRBV19 TRBD1
TGTGCCAGCTCACCACTGAGCTCCTACGAGCAGTACTTC CASSPLSSYEQYF TRBJ2-7 NA TRBV18 NA
TGTGCCAGCAGTTTATACCAGACTGACTCGCAAGAGACCCAGTACTTC CASSLYQTDSQETQYF TRBJ2-5 once TRBV28 NA
TGTGCCAGCAGCTTAGGGCAGCTGGCCGATACGCAGTATTTT CASSLGQLADTQYF TRBJ2-3 NA TRBV7-3 NA
TGTGCCACCAGCGCGGGCCCAAACACCATATATTTT CATSAGPNTIYF TRBJ1-3 NA TRBV15 NA
TGTGCCTGGATTTTGAAGAGCACAGATACGCAGTATTTT CAWILKSTDTQYF TRBJ2-3 NA TRBV30 NA
TGTGCCAGCAGCTTGGGGACTAGAAGCTCCTACGAGCAGTACTTC CASSLGTRSSYEQYF TRBJ2-7 NA TRBV7-3 TRBD2
TGTGCCAGCAGCTTTCGAGCGGGAGTAGGCAATGAGCAGTTCTTC CASSFRAGVGNEQFF TRBJ2-1 NA TRBV7-9 TRBD2
TGTGCCAGCCGCCCGGACCCAGGGCTCACAGATACGCAGTATTTT CASRPDPGLTDTQYF TRBJ2-3 NA TRBV21-1 NA
TGTGCCAGCAGTCTACTGGGACAGGGGGATCCCGAGCAGTACTTC CASSLLGQGDPEQYF TRBJ2-7 NA TRBV6-6 TRBD1